The 30 T cell receptor beta chains below were found in one sample sequenced in a study of regulatory T cells in long-lasting Graves disease. The sample's time point: persistent/refractory GD, antithyroid drugs over 5 years with positive TRAb. PBMC-extracted RNA yielded the TCR library. The authors built TCR beta libraries using iRepertoire HTBI primers and Arm-PCR of CDR3 regions. MiXCR was run by TCRdb on the multiplex PCR reads, yielding one entry per CDR3 protein. Of around 430,000 distinct CDR3 sequences detected, less than 25% appear once; the ten largest clones hold about an eighth. Sequencing was performed on peripheral blood mononuclear cells (PBMCs), taken when the disease was refractory, from a patient treated with antithyroid drugs. Every receptor here comes from a female donor with Graves disease.

This clonotype was detected a few times. The V and J genes are TRBV29-1 and TRBJ1-1; no clear D gene. V was trimmed by 5 bases and J by 0 bases, leaving 16 bases between them. Germline loops: CDR1 SQVTM, CDR2 ANQGSEA. This CDR3 is built from 15 residues. The CDR3 nucleotides read TGCAGCGTTCTTAATCCGGGAGGGCTGAACACTGAAGCTTTCTTT. Translation gives CSVLNPGGLNTEAFF.

This clonotype was picked up many times. This chain links TRBV7-2 with TRBJ1-5, with unresolved D. Germline values: CDR1 SGHTA, CDR2 FQGNSA. The length of the CDR3 is 15 residues. V shed 6 bases and J shed 2 bases, with 14 bases lying between them. This chain's CDR3 is CASSFNLGGNQPQHF. The CDR3 DNA is TGTGCCAGCAGTTTTAATTTAGGTGGCAATCAGCCCCAGCATTTT.

The sample holds a few counts of this clonotype. The V gene is TRBV19, the J gene TRBJ2-7; the D call may be TRBD1 or TRBD2 (5 bases each). From germline, CDR1 is LNHDA and CDR2 SQIVND (reference sequence). Between the trimmed V and J ends, which lost 4 bases and 3 bases, there was a span of 16 bases. CDR3 length: 15 residues. The CDR3 region has the DNA TGTGCCAGTAGTAGGGACCCGCTTTTTTACTACGAGCAGTACTTC. It yields the protein CASSRDPLFYYEQYF.

The table lists this clonotype with a few counts. V and J are TRBV20-1 and TRBJ2-2, with D hard to call. Per the germline V gene, CDR1 is DFQATT and CDR2 is SNEGSKA (reference sequence). CDR3 length equals 10 residues. This CDR3 is CSPRAGELFF. The DNA of the CDR3 is TGCAGCCCTCGGGCCGGGGAGCTGTTTTTT.

V is TRBV5-1 and J is TRBJ2-2; D may match TRBD1 or TRBD2 (5 bases each). CDR3 length: 14 residues. Germline values: CDR1 SGHRS, CDR2 YFSETQ. CDR3 sequence (DNA): TGCGCTTCCGGGGCGGACGCGAACACCGGGGAGCTGTTTTTT. It encodes CASGADANTGELFF.

This clonotype was recorded a few times. This chain uses TRBV14 with TRBJ2-7, with TRBD2 matching over 8 bases. CDR1 SGHDN and CDR2 FVKESK come from the germline V gene. The CDR3 consists of 15 residues. The junction had 7 bases not matched to a gene; V was cut back by 3 bases and J by 3 bases. CDR3 sequence: CASSHFGSGNYEQYF. The CDR3 DNA reads TGTGCCAGCAGCCACTTCGGTAGCGGGAACTACGAGCAGTACTTC.

This clonotype was counted at least ten times. The chain is built from TRBV29-1 and TRBJ1-2; 8 nucleotides match TRBD1. The CDR3 totals 13 residues. V dropped 7 bases and J dropped 5; count of bases not matched to a gene: 9. Germline V gene data show CDR1 as SQVTM and CDR2 as ANQGSEA. The CDR3 region is CSARSDREYGYTF. The CDR3 DNA follows: TGCAGCGCCCGCTCGGACAGGGAATATGGCTACACCTTC.

This clonotype was seen only once. CDR3 amino acids: CASSHGDRPNTGELFF. The CDR3 region has the DNA TGTGCCAGCAGTCACGGGGACAGGCCGAACACCGGGGAGCTGTTTTTT. The chain uses TRBV2 and TRBJ2-2, with TRBD1 matching 8 bases. Germline CDR1 SNHLY, CDR2 FYNNEI. This CDR3 region has 16 residues. The trim removed 5 bases at V and 0 bases at J, leaving 5 bases unmatched.

The rearrangement joins TRBV12-3 or TRBV12-4 to TRBJ2-2; the D is unclear. The CDR3 has 16 residues. Deletions cut 3 bases from V and 0 bases from J, with 11 bases between. The CDR3 here is CASSFGNHANTGELFF. CDR3 DNA: TGTGCCAGCAGTTTTGGTAACCACGCGAACACCGGGGAGCTGTTTTTT.

This clonotype has a handful of counts. V usage is TRBV20-1 and J usage is TRBJ2-2; 7 bases map to TRBD2. V lost 0 bases and J lost 4; bases outside the gene matches: 8. The CDR3 spans 16 residues. Germline CDR1 DFQATT, CDR2 SNEGSKA (reference sequence). The CDR3 DNA reads as TGCAGTGCTAGAGATTTGAGGGACTACCCCACCGGGGAGCTGTTTTTT. Protein: CSARDLRDYPTGELFF.

This clonotype was observed a handful of times. The chain joins TRBV20-1 to TRBJ2-5, with 7 bases lining up with TRBD1. V lost 7 bases, J lost 1 base, and 9 bases stayed unmatched. This CDR3 comprises 14 residues. Germline values: CDR1 DFQATT, CDR2 SNEGSKA (reference sequence). DNA for the CDR3: TGCAGTGTTTGGGGAAGGGACAGCCAAGAGACCCAGTACTTC. This sequence encodes CSVWGRDSQETQYF.

Ten or more counts support this clonotype. The CDR3, as DNA: TGCAGCGTTGATAACGGACTAGCGAGAAAGACCCAGTACTTC. Residues: CSVDNGLARKTQYF. This sequence joins TRBV29-1 and TRBJ2-5; TRBD2 matches at 9 bases. CDR3 length: 14 residues. V lost 3 bases, J lost 6 bases, and 8 bases stayed unmatched. In germline, CDR1 is SQVTM, CDR2 ANQGSEA.

The gene calls are TRBV14 and TRBJ2-3, with no clear D. CDR1 and CDR2 from the germline V gene are SGHDN and FVKESK. This CDR3 comprises 14 residues. V lost 1 base and J 2 bases, leaving 7 bases between the germline ends. The CDR3 is CASSQGRFTDTQYF. The CDR3 bases are TGTGCCAGCAGCCAAGGTCGTTTCACAGATACGCAGTATTTT.

This clonotype was counted only a few times. The CDR3, as DNA: TGTGCCACCAGGACAGAGTCTAGCAATCAGCCCCAGCATTTT. Its translation is CATRTESSNQPQHF. The gene calls are TRBV19 and TRBJ1-5; possible D gene TRBD1, 6 bases. Germline V gene sequence: CDR1 LNHDA, CDR2 SQIVND (reference sequence). The CDR3 extends over 14 amino acids. The germline V and J ends were trimmed by 10 bases and 0 bases, with 13 bases remaining between them.

At least ten counts were recorded for this clonotype. The CDR3 sequence is CASSEDRGLNSPLHF. Written as DNA, the CDR3 is TGTGCCAGCAGTGAGGACAGGGGGCTTAATTCACCCCTCCACTTT. The gene calls are TRBV2 and TRBJ1-6; TRBD1 agrees at 11 bases. There are 15 residues in the CDR3. Germline loops: CDR1 SNHLY, CDR2 FYNNEI. The ends lost 3 bases at V and 6 bases at J; junction bases unmatched: 1.

A few counts support this clonotype. Here the CDR3 reads CSVEQGWGTEAFF. The CDR3 region has the DNA TGCAGCGTTGAGCAGGGTTGGGGGACTGAAGCTTTCTTT. This chain connects TRBV29-1 to TRBJ1-1, with D perhaps TRBD1 (5 bases). The CDR3 extends over 13 amino acids. Trimming stripped 3 bases from V and 5 bases from J, with 13 bases between. CDR1 and CDR2 from the germline V gene are SQVTM and ANQGSEA. Full variable domain (outside the CDR3, taken from reference TRBV29-1 and TRBJ1-1): SAVISQKPSRDICQRGTSLTIQCQVDSQVTMMFWYRQQPGQSLTLIATANQGSEATYESGFVIDKFPISRPNLTFSTLTVSNMSPEDSSIYLCSVEQGWGTEAFFGQGTRLTVV.

Remarks on this clonotype: A much larger clone lies a single base off, so this may be a read error. The rearrangement uses TRBV29-1 and TRBJ2-7; D may be TRBD1 (5 bases). The germline V gene encodes CDR1 SQVTM and CDR2 ANQGSEA. The length of the CDR3 is 12 residues. CDR3 sequence reads: CSVVDTSYEQHF. CDR3 coding DNA: TGCAGCGTTGTGGACACTTCCTACGAGCAGCACTTC.

This chain uses TRBV20-1 with TRBJ1-6; 7 bases fit TRBD1. Germline lookup yields CDR1 DFQATT and CDR2 SNEGSKA (reference sequence). J lost 3 bases, V lost 3 bases, and 5 bases had no gene match. The CDR3 covers 15 residues. CDR3 amino acids: CSASPGTDYNSPLHF. CDR3 coding DNA: TGCAGTGCTAGCCCGGGGACAGACTATAATTCACCCCTCCACTTT.

Worth noting for this clonotype: A much more abundant neighbour one base away suggests this may be a read error. This sequence joins TRBV28 and TRBJ1-1; D is ambiguous. The CDR3 consists of 13 residues. Germline assignment: CDR1 MDHEN and CDR2 SYDVKM. The CDR3 is CASSFFLNTEASF. The CDR3 region has the DNA TGTGCCAGCAGTTTTTTCCTGAACACTGAAGCTTCCTTT.

The table lists this clonotype with many counts. The chain recombines TRBV18 with TRBJ1-1, with a weak D call TRBD1 (6 bases). Trimming left V 7 bases short and J 0 bases short, with 9 bases between. The CDR3 spans 13 residues. Germline V lookup: CDR1 KGHSH, CDR2 LQKENI. CDR3 nucleotides: TGTGCCAGCTTCGGACAGATGAACACTGAAGCTTTCTTT. This sequence encodes CASFGQMNTEAFF.

CDR3 in DNA: TGCGCCAGCAGCTCTTATTTCACTGAAGCTTTCTTT. It specifies CASSSYFTEAFF. The J gene is TRBJ1-1, the V gene TRBV5-1; D unresolved. CDR1 SGHRS and CDR2 YFSETQ come from the germline V gene. Trimming cost V 3 bases and J 4 bases, with 7 bases left between them. The CDR3 is made up of 12 amino acids. The variable domain in full, completed from reference TRBV5-1 and TRBJ1-1, reads KAGVTQTPRYLIKTRGQQVTLSCSPISGHRSVSWYQQTPGQGLQFLFEYFSETQRNKGNFPGRFSGRQFSNSRSEMNVSTLELGDSALYLCASSSYFTEAFFGQGTRLTVV.

The genes are TRBV19 and TRBJ1-1; TRBD1 is a possible D gene (5 bases). Trimming removed 4 bases at V and 4 bases at J, with 13 bases between. Germline assignment: CDR1 LNHDA and CDR2 SQIVND (reference sequence). The CDR3 spans 14 residues. For the CDR3, the DNA is TGTGCCAGTAGTAAGGGCCAGGGCGTCACTGAAGCTTTCTTT. It specifies CASSKGQGVTEAFF.

This clonotype has a count of ten or more. The genes are TRBV7-2 and TRBJ1-5; the D is unclear. This CDR3 has 15 residues. V shed 2 bases and J shed 6 bases, with 14 bases lying between them. Germline-derived CDR1 and CDR2 are SGHTA and FQGNSA. CDR3 in DNA: TGTGCCAGCAGCTTATCGTTAGACTTCTCTCAGCCCCAGCATTTT. It is translated as CASSLSLDFSQPQHF.

Ten or more counts support this clonotype. The chain carries TRBV12-3 or TRBV12-4 and TRBJ1-5; no reliable D call. The CDR3 loop spans 13 amino acids. V was cut by 6 bases and J by 2 bases, with 8 bases left in between. CDR3 DNA: TGTGCCAGCAGACGGGAGCGCAATCAGCCCCAGCATTTT. This translates into CASRRERNQPQHF.

The chain recombines TRBV18 with TRBJ1-5; D perhaps matches TRBD1 (5 bases). Trimming shortened V by 0 bases and J by 4 bases, and 13 bases separated the two germline ends. The V gene's germline CDR1 is KGHSH and CDR2 LQKENI. The CDR3 contains 16 residues. CDR3 protein: CASSPPGGTDNQPQHF. The CDR3 bases are TGTGCCAGCTCACCACCGGGAGGGACGGATAATCAGCCCCAGCATTTT. The variable domain in full, completed from reference TRBV18 and TRBJ1-5, reads NAGVMQNPRHLVRRRGQEARLRCSPMKGHSHVYWYRQLPEEGLKFMVYLQKENIIDESGMPKERFSAEFPKEGPSILRIQQVVRGDSAAYFCASSPPGGTDNQPQHFGDGTRLSIL.

This clonotype was counted many times. The V gene is TRBV7-2, the J gene TRBJ1-1, with TRBD1 as a possible D gene (5 bases). Trimming pared 4 bases from V and 11 bases from J, leaving 26 bases between. The CDR3 spans 16 residues. CDR1 and CDR2 (germline): SGHTA, FQGNSA. This CDR3 reads CASSSQSQLTTRGAFF. The CDR3 nucleotides read TGTGCCAGCAGCTCCCAATCCCAACTGACAACCCGGGGGGCTTTCTTT.

V and J are TRBV19 and TRBJ2-3, with TRBD1 matching 11 bases. This CDR3 spans 18 amino acids. CDR1 is LNHDA and CDR2 is SQIVND in the germline V gene (reference sequence). Unmatched junction bases numbered 12, after V lost 5 bases and J lost 2 bases. The CDR3 spells CASSSPLGDRGITDTQYF. The CDR3 nucleotides read TGTGCCAGTAGTTCTCCCCTAGGGGACAGGGGGATCACAGATACGCAGTATTTT.

This clonotype was seen many times. This rearrangement joins TRBV6-1 to TRBJ2-5; 13 nucleotides align to TRBD2. CDR1 MNHNS and CDR2 SASEGT come from the germline V gene. The CDR3 runs to 15 residues. Trimming at V came to 4 bases and at J to 5 bases, leaving 4 bases not matched to a gene. The CDR3 DNA sequence: TGTGCCAGCAGTGGACGGACTAGCGGGAGTGAGACCCAGTACTTC. It codes for CASSGRTSGSETQYF.

The rearrangement uses TRBV7-9 and TRBJ2-1, with D hard to call. V dropped 3 bases and J dropped 1 base, with 22 bases sitting between them. CDR1 SEHNR and CDR2 FQNEAQ come from the germline V gene (reference sequence). The CDR3 loop spans 19 amino acids. The CDR3 protein is CASSFLLAPNPRSYNEQFF. The CDR3 coding sequence is TGTGCCAGCAGCTTTTTACTGGCTCCCAACCCAAGATCCTACAATGAGCAGTTCTTC.

The chain employs TRBV2 and TRBJ2-1; perhaps TRBD2 as D (6 bases). The length of the CDR3 is 15 residues. Germline loops: CDR1 SNHLY, CDR2 FYNNEI. The V end lost 10 bases, the J end lost 5 bases, and 21 bases lay between the germline ends. CDR3 loop: CAIYLGREINNEQFF. CDR3 nucleotides: TGTGCCATCTATCTCGGGCGGGAAATCAACAATGAGCAGTTCTTC.